This TCR beta chain stems from a study of blood T cell repertoires in COVID-19. V lost 4 bases and J lost 7; bases outside the gene matches: 6. Per germline, CDR1 MNHEY and CDR2 SVGAGI. This CDR3 is 15 amino acids long. Assay used: immunoSEQ multiplex PCR; TCRdb lists only in-frame clones, some missing. The data contain 150,000 or so clones, roughly four fifths of them seen just once; the ten biggest clones take up about 9.4%. This chain links TRBV6-5 with TRBJ2-2; 10 bases match TRBD2. Material: peripheral blood. The clonotype originates from a woman aged 45-60 years with active or convalescent COVID-19. Written as DNA, the CDR3 is TGTGCCAGCAGTTTGCTAGCGGGGGCGGGCGGGGAGCTGTTTTTT. Translating it yields CASSLLAGAGGELFF.